This TCR beta chain comes out of a study of breast tumors, draining lymph nodes, adjacent tissues. CDR1 is DFQATT and CDR2 is SNEGSKA in the germline V gene (reference sequence). The V and J ends lost 5 bases and 3 bases respectively, with 18 bases between them. This CDR3 contains 15 residues. Breast cancer patients provided tissue from their axillary draining lymph nodes. TCRdb passed the multiplex PCR reads through MiXCR, listing each CDR3 protein once. The repertoire has approximately 250,000 distinct CDR3 sequences, 30% to 35% of them found once; the top ten carry approximately 3.7%. This clonotype originated in a female donor with breast cancer. Some clones in this sample may be carry-over from other donors' samples. This chain joins TRBV20-1 and TRBJ2-3, with D perhaps TRBD1 or TRBD2 (6 bases each). Sample: axillary lymph node tissue. The chain's CDR3 is CSAAGGGSSTDTQYF. Written as DNA, the CDR3 is TGCAGTGCTGCCGGGGGCGGAAGTTCTACAGATACGCAGTATTTT.